One and the same sample provided the 20 T cell receptor beta chains below, sequenced in a study of blood T cell repertoires in COVID-19. The protocol was immunoSEQ multiplex PCR, while the TCRdb copy is restricted to in-frame clones and leaves out a portion. The sample shows 100,000 to 150,000 clones, 80% to 95% of them seen only once. Sequenced sample: peripheral blood. These receptors were taken from a man aged 45-65 years with COVID-19, enrolled during active disease.

This CDR3 is CARSEGTDYQETQYF. The CDR3 nucleotides are TGTGCCAGAAGCGAAGGGACAGACTACCAAGAGACCCAGTACTTC. J is TRBJ2-5 and V is TRBV5-3; TRBD1 matches at 7 bases. TRBV5-3 is given ORF status, its function remaining uncertain. After removal of 4 bases from V and 0 bases from J, the junction contained 6 bases not matched to a gene. CDR3 size: 15 residues.

The table lists this clone with a few counts. The chain recombines TRBV19 with TRBJ2-5; D possibly corresponds to TRBD1 (6 bases). V dropped 6 bases and J dropped 4 bases, with 18 bases sitting between them. The CDR3 has 15 amino acids. Germline values: CDR1 LNHDA, CDR2 SQIVND (reference sequence). The CDR3, as DNA: TGTGCCAGTAGGTCCACAGGGACGAGCATAGAGACCCAGTACTTC. This translates into CASRSTGTSIETQYF.

This clone was detected a few times. The chain uses TRBV5-1 and TRBJ2-1; 11 bases are shared with TRBD2. The germline CDR1 and CDR2 sequences are SGHRS and YFSETQ. Trimming at V came to 2 bases and at J to 0 bases, leaving 1 base not matched to a gene. CDR3 length: 16 residues. CDR3 sequence (DNA): TGCGCCAGCAGCTTTAGCGGGAGGGCCTCCTACAATGAGCAGTTCTTC. Protein: CASSFSGRASYNEQFF.

The chain combines TRBV19 with TRBJ2-2; 11 nucleotides align to TRBD1. The CDR3 length is 15 residues. Trimming removed 6 bases from V and 7 bases from J; junction bases left unmatched: 7. CDR1 is LNHDA and CDR2 is SQIVND in the germline V gene (reference sequence). The CDR3: CASSAGQGAVGELFF. Here the CDR3 DNA reads TGTGCCAGTAGCGCCGGACAGGGGGCTGTCGGGGAGCTGTTTTTT.

The chain combines TRBV29-1 with TRBJ2-1; D is perhaps TRBD2 (5 bases). Germline lookup yields CDR1 SQVTM and CDR2 ANQGSEA. The ends were cut back, 1 base at V and 2 bases at J, with 9 bases in the middle. This CDR3 has 14 amino acids. The CDR3 loop is CSVEVGGPYNEQFF. The DNA for the CDR3 is TGCAGCGTTGAAGTTGGAGGTCCCTACAATGAGCAGTTCTTC.

Concerning this clone itself: The junction departs from the called germline gene at one end, perhaps through a read error. The genes are TRBV7-2 and TRBJ2-3; 7 nucleotides line up with TRBD1. Germline assignment: CDR1 SGHTA and CDR2 FQGNSA. This CDR3 region has 15 residues. The CDR3 DNA sequence: TGTGCCAGCATCTTAAAGGGGGCTAGCACAGATACGCAGTATTTT. It yields the protein CASILKGASTDTQYF.

This sequence joins TRBV12-3 or TRBV12-4 and TRBJ1-1; 7 nucleotides line up with TRBD1. The V and J ends lost 6 bases and 5 bases, in that order; junction bases with no gene match: 3. CDR3 length equals 12 residues. CDR3 in amino acids: CASSTGETEAFF. As DNA, the CDR3 is TGTGCCAGCAGCACAGGGGAAACTGAAGCTTTCTTT.

The chain links TRBV7-2 to TRBJ2-5, with 7 bases lining up with TRBD1. This CDR3 has 14 residues. The J segment lost 2 bases and the V segment lost 6 bases, leaving 6 bases of the junction unmatched. Germline CDR1 SGHTA, CDR2 FQGNSA. CDR3 coding DNA: TGTGCCAGCAGGCCAAACAGGGGTCAAGAGACCCAGTACTTC. This codes for CASRPNRGQETQYF.

The genes are TRBV18 and TRBJ1-5; 7 bases are a match to TRBD1. Trimming cost V 3 bases and J 7 bases; bases outside gene matches: 6. Per germline, CDR1 KGHSH and CDR2 LQKENI. The CDR3 extends over 14 amino acids. In DNA form, the CDR3 reads TGTGCCAGCTCACCTGGGACAGAGTGGCAGCCCCAGCATTTT. Translated: CASSPGTEWQPQHF.

V gene TRBV2 combines with J gene TRBJ2-1; perhaps TRBD2 as D (6 bases). The V end lost 7 bases, the J end lost 1 base, and 20 bases lay between the germline ends. The CDR3 has 17 amino acids. CDR1 is SNHLY and CDR2 is FYNNEI in the germline V gene. The CDR3 region is CASTSQSAGSSYNEQFF. The DNA for the CDR3 is TGTGCCAGCACCTCCCAGTCGGCGGGGAGTTCCTACAATGAGCAGTTCTTC.

The V and J genes are TRBV5-1 and TRBJ2-5; possible D gene TRBD2, 6 bases. This CDR3 region has 13 residues. Germline V lookup: CDR1 SGHRS, CDR2 YFSETQ. The V gene lost 3 bases and the J gene lost 4 bases, with 10 bases spanning the gap. Here the CDR3 reads CASSSRGSETQYF. The CDR3 DNA reads as TGCGCCAGCAGCTCGCGGGGCTCAGAGACCCAGTACTTC.

The chain couples TRBV19 to TRBJ2-7; possibly TRBD2 for D (6 bases). The germline V gene has CDR1 LNHDA and CDR2 SQIVND (reference sequence). This CDR3 spans 15 amino acids. Trimming cost V 6 bases and J 1 base, with 16 bases left between them. The CDR3 loop is CASSQPGGVSYEQYF. Here the CDR3 DNA reads TGTGCCAGTAGCCAACCCGGAGGGGTTTCCTACGAGCAGTACTTC.

V gene TRBV6-5 combines with J gene TRBJ2-7, with 8 nucleotides matching TRBD1. The V and J ends lost 6 bases and 3 bases, in that order; junction bases with no gene match: 7. Germline CDR1 is MNHEY and CDR2 is SVGAGI. There are 14 residues in the CDR3. The CDR3 DNA follows: TGTGCCAGCAGAGCCGGACAGGGATACTACGAGCAGTACGTC. Amino acid sequence: CASRAGQGYYEQYV.

The rearrangement links TRBV9 to TRBJ2-3, with 9 bases identical to TRBD2. After removal of 3 bases from V and 4 bases from J, the junction contained 3 bases not matched to a gene. Germline loops: CDR1 SGDLS, CDR2 YYNGEE. This CDR3 region has 14 residues. This chain's CDR3 is CASSAGLAPDTQYF. The DNA of the CDR3 is TGTGCCAGCAGCGCGGGACTAGCCCCAGATACGCAGTATTTT.

The rearrangement uses TRBV9 and TRBJ2-5, with 8 bases identical to TRBD1. The CDR3 runs 15 residues. V gave up 4 bases and J gave up 1 base; unmatched junction bases: 6. Germline V gene data show CDR1 as SGDLS and CDR2 as YYNGEE. The CDR3 DNA follows: TGTGCCAGCAGCCTTAGACAGGGGATCCAAGAGACCCAGTACTTC. Its protein is CASSLRQGIQETQYF. The variable domain in full, completed from reference TRBV9 and TRBJ2-5, reads DSGVTQTPKHLITATGQRVTLRCSPRSGDLSVYWYQQSLDQGLQFLIQYYNGEERAKGNILERFSAQQFPDLHSELNLSSLELGDSALYFCASSLRQGIQETQYFGPGTRLLVL.

The chain is built from TRBV6-6 and TRBJ1-2; 10 bases line up with TRBD1. V lost 4 bases and J lost 3; bases outside the gene matches: 2. The CDR3 is 14 amino acids. CDR1 and CDR2 (germline): MNHNY, SVGAGI (reference sequence). CDR3 nucleotides: TGTGCCAGCAGTTCAGGGACAGGGGACTATGGCTACACCTTC. It specifies CASSSGTGDYGYTF.

V and J are TRBV21-1 and TRBJ2-2; TRBD2, as called in the table, went unchecked against the DNA. TRBV21-1 is marked as a pseudogene. This CDR3 is 16 amino acids long. The CDR3 reads CASSKGNSGNTGELFF. For the CDR3, the DNA is TGTGCCAGCAGCAAAGGGAACAGCGGGAACACCGGGGAGCTGTTTTTT.

The chain couples TRBV24-1 to TRBJ1-2; 7 bases map to TRBD1. Trimming cost V 5 bases and J 8 bases; bases outside gene matches: 7. Germline loops: CDR1 KGHDR, CDR2 SFDVKD. The CDR3 is 13 amino acids. The CDR3 here is CATSAMTGNGYTF. The CDR3 region has the DNA TGTGCCACCAGTGCAATGACAGGGAACGGCTACACCTTC.

The chain uses TRBV19 and TRBJ1-2; D gene uncertain. Trimming took off 3 bases at V and 1 base at J, with 6 bases between the two ends. In germline, CDR1 is LNHDA, CDR2 SQIVND (reference sequence). The CDR3 is 13 amino acids. CDR3 amino acids: CASSIRGNYGYTF. In DNA form, the CDR3 reads TGTGCCAGTAGTATCCGGGGTAACTATGGCTACACCTTC.

The V gene is TRBV4-1, the J gene TRBJ1-1; TRBD1 is a possible D gene (5 bases). The CDR3 totals 14 residues. V lost 1 base and J lost 1, with 7 bases in between. The germline V gene has CDR1 MGHRA and CDR2 YSYEKL. CDR3 DNA sequence: TGCGCCAGCAGCCAAGGCGGGGGGAACACTGAAGCTTTCTTT. It specifies CASSQGGGNTEAFF.